This section outlines one TCR beta chain sequence together with its context. Its antigen is as yet unknown. Documented treatment: 19 received Ad26.COV2.S at low or high dose, single or two shots; 5 received placebo; per-sample allocation not given. The samples were gathered on day 63 after the first injection of vaccine or placebo. This entry comes from a study of Ad26.COV2.S vaccination and SARS-CoV-2 variants. Turning to the study itself: The trial was COV1001 and the donor's arm was Ad26.COV2.S. Dosing was one shot or two shots 56 days apart.

Germline CDR1 is LGHNA and CDR2 is YSLEER. The CDR3 is 16 amino acids. The V end lost 4 bases, the J end lost 3 bases, and 18 bases lay between the germline ends. TCRdb's copy holds only in-frame clones and misses some; the assay was immunoSEQ multiplex PCR. This table has 300,000 to 350,000 clones, 70% to 90% appearing once. Notes on the study in general: Reported post-vaccination CD8+ and CD4+ T cell responses to spike showed substantial breadth.

This receptor was taken from a person aged 18-65 years who received the Ad26.COV2.S COVID-19 vaccine or a placebo. V usage is TRBV4-3 and J usage is TRBJ1-2; a possible D gene is TRBD1 (6 bases). The sequencing here drew on peripheral blood, taken in a trial of Ad26.COV2.S vaccine versus placebo. CDR3 protein: CASSPRTTTGDYGYTF. The CDR3 DNA reads TGCGCCAGCAGCCCCCGAACCACGACAGGCGACTATGGCTACACCTTC.